The 7 T cell receptor beta chains in this list originate from one sample, sequenced in a study of Ad26.COV2.S vaccination and SARS-CoV-2 variants. The assay was immunoSEQ multiplex PCR, and TCRdb's table has in-frame clones only and misses some. This table has around 94,000 clones, around 80% appearing once. The sequencing here drew on peripheral blood, taken after recovery from COVID-19. The receptor source for this set is a human donor who had recovered from COVID-19.

This sequence joins TRBV6-5 and TRBJ1-1; D possibly corresponds to TRBD1 (5 bases). Germline lookup yields CDR1 MNHEY and CDR2 SVGAGI. This CDR3 region has 13 residues. Trimming removed 6 bases at V and 6 bases at J, with 14 bases between. CDR3: CASSRGRGSEAFF. The CDR3 coding sequence is TGTGCCAGCAGCCGCGGGAGGGGTTCTGAAGCTTTCTTT.

The genes are TRBV7-6 and TRBJ1-1; D remains ambiguous. This CDR3 region has 14 residues. Trimming left V 5 bases short and J 0 bases short, with 10 bases between. CDR1 SGHVS and CDR2 FNYEAQ come from the germline V gene. The CDR3 protein is CASSLTDMNTEAFF. The CDR3 bases are TGTGCCAGCAGCCTTACAGATATGAACACTGAAGCTTTCTTT.

This clone has more than one count but fewer than ten. The chain uses TRBV5-1 and TRBJ1-6; D is undetermined. The length of the CDR3 is 15 residues. Germline V gives CDR1 SGHRS, CDR2 YFSETQ. Between the trimmed V and J ends, which lost 3 bases and 8 bases, there was a span of 15 bases. DNA of the CDR3: TGCGCCAGCAGCTCCACCAGCGTCGGGGATTCACCCCTCCACTTT. Translating gives CASSSTSVGDSPLHF.

V usage is TRBV6-1 and J usage is TRBJ2-4; D gene ambiguous. The germline CDR1 and CDR2 sequences are MNHNS and SASEGT. The V and J ends lost 2 bases and 0 bases respectively, with 14 bases between them. The CDR3 length is 17 residues. CDR3 sequence (DNA): TGTGCCAGCAGTGAAAGCCCCCCTGGTCTAGCCAAAAACATTCAGTACTTC. It translates to CASSESPPGLAKNIQYF.

Remarks on this clone: Relative to the germline gene, one junction end is altered; a read error may explain this. This chain links TRBV7-9 with TRBJ2-5, with D possibly being TRBD1 or TRBD2 (6 bases each). The germline V gene has CDR1 SEHNR and CDR2 FQNEAQ (reference sequence). This CDR3 region has 12 residues. CDR3 sequence reads: CASSLAGGGINF. For the CDR3, the DNA is TGTGCCAGCAGCTTAGCTGGAGGGGGGATTAACTTC.

This chain links TRBV7-6 with TRBJ1-3; no clear D gene. Germline assignment: CDR1 SGHVS and CDR2 FNYEAQ. CDR3 size: 13 residues. Trimming took 5 bases from V and 7 from J, leaving 12 bases between them. The CDR3 protein is CASSPGYMNTIYF. CDR3 sequence (DNA): TGTGCCAGCAGCCCGGGGTACATGAACACCATATATTTT.

The gene calls are TRBV3-1 (or the pseudogene TRBV3-2) and TRBJ2-5, with 7 positions matching TRBD1. V gave up 4 bases and J gave up 4 bases; unmatched junction bases: 3. Germline V gene sequence: CDR1 LGHDT, CDR2 YNNKEL (reference sequence). The CDR3 contains 13 residues. CDR3: CASSPRTGETQYF. CDR3 coding DNA: TGTGCCAGCAGCCCTCGGACAGGAGAGACCCAGTACTTC.